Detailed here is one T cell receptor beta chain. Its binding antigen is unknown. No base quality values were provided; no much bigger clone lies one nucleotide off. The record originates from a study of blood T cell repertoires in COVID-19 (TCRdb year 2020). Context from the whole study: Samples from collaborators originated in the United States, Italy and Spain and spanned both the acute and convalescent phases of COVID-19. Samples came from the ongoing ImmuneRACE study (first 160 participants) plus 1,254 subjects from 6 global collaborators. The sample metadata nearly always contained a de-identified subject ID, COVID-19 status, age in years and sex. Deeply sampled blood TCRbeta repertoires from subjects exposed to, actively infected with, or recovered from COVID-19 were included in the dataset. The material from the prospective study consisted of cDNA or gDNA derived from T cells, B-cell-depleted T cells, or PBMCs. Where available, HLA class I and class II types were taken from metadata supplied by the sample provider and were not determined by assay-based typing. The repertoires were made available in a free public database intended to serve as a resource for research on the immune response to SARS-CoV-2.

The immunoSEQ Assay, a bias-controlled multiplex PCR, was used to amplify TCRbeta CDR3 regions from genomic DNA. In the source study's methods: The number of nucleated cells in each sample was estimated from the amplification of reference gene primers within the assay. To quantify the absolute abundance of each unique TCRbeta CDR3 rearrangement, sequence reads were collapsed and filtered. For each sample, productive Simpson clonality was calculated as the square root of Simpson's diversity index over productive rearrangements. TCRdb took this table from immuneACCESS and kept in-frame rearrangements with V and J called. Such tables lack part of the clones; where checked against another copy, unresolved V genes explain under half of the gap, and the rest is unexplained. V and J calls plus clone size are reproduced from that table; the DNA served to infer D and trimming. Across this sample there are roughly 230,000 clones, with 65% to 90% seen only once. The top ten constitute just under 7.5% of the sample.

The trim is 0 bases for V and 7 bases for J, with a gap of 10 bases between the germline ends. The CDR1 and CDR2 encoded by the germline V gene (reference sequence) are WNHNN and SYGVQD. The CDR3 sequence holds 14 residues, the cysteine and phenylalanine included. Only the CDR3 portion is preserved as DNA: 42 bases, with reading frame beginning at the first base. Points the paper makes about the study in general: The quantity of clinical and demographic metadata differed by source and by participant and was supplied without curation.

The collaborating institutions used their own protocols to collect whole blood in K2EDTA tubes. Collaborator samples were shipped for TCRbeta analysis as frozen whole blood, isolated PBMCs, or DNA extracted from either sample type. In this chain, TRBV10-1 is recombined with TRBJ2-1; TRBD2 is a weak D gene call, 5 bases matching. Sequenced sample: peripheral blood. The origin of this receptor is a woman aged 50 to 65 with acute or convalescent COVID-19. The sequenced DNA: TGCGCCAGCAGTGAGTCTGAGGGCGCGAATGAGCAGTTCTTC. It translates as CASSESEGANEQFF.